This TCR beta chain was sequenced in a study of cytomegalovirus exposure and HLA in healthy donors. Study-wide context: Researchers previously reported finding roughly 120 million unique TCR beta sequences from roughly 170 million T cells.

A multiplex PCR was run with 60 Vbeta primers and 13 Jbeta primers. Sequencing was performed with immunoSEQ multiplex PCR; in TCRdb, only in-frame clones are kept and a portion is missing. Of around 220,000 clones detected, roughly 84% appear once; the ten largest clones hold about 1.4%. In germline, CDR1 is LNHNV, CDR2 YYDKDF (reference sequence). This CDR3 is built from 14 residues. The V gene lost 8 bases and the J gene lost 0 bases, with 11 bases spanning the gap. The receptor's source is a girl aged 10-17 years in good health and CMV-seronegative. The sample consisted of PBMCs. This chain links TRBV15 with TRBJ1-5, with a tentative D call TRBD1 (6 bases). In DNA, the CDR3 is TGTGCCACCGGATACAGGGCTAGCAATCAGCCCCAGCATTTT. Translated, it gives CATGYRASNQPQHF. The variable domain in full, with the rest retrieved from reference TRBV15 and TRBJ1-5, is DAMVIQNPRYQVTQFGKPVTLSCSQTLNHNVMYWYQQKSSQAPKLLFHYYDKDFNNEADTPDNFQSRRPNTSFCFLDIRSPGLGDTAMYLCATGYRASNQPQHFGDGTRLSIL.